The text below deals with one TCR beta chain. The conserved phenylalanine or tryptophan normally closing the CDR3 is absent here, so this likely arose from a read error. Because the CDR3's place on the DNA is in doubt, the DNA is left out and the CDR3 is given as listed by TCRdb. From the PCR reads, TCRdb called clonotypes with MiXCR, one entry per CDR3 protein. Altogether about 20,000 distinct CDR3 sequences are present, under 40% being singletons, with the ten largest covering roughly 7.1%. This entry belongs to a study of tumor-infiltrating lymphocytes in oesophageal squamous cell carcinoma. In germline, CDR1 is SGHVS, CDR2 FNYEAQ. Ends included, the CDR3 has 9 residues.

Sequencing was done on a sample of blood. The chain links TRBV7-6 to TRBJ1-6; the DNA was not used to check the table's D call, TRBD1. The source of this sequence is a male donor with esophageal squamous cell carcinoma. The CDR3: CASSPLPGQ.